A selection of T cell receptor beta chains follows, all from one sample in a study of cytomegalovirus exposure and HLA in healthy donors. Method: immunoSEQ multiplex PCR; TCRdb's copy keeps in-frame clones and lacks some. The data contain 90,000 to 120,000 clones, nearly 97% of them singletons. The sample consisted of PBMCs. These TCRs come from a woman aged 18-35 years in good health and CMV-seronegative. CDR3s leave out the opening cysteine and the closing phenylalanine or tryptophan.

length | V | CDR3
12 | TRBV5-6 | ASSLPSATDTQY
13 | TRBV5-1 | ASGSGTGRSGEQY
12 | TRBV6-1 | ASSEDRDVYGYT
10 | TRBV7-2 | ASSLVNSPLH
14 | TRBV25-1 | ASSEGWLAGEETQY
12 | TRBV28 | ASSFLRVMDEQF
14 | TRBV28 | ASSHPNRGANEKLF
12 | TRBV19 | ASKGLGTMYEQF
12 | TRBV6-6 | ASRSFAENSPLH
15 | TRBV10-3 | AISESTGQGANSPLH
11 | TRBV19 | ASSIDSLNIQY
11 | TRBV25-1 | ASSDPPRYEQY
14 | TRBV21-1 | ASSKDVGTGFHEQY
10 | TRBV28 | ASTGVSGELF
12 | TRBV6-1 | ASSEDRGRNTIY
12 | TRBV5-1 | ASAGGVLTDTQY